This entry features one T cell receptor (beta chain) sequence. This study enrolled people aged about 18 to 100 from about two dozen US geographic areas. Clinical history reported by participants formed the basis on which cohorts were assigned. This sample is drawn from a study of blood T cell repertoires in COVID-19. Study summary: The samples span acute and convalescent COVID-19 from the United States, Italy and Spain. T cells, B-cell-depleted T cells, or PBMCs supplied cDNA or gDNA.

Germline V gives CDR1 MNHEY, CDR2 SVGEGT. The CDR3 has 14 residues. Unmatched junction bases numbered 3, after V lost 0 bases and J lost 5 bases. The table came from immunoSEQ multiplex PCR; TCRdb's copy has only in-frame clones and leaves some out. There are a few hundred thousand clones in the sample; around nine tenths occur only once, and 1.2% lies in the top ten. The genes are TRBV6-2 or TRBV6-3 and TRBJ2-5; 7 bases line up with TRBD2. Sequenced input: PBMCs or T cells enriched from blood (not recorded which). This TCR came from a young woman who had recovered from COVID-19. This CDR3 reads CASSYSILAETQYF. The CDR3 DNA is TGTGCCAGCAGTTACTCGATACTAGCGGAGACCCAGTACTTC.